The entry that follows covers one TCR beta chain sequence. The data originate from a study of cytomegalovirus exposure and HLA in healthy donors. Vbeta (60) and Jbeta (13) primers were used in the PCR. Here immunoSEQ multiplex PCR was the method, and the copy in TCRdb shows in-frame clones only, minus some. Counted here are 93,000 or so clones, 76% occurring once; the ten biggest clones make up around a tenth. Despite likely unrecorded immune exposures, the donors were nominally healthy at the time of sampling. V gave up 1 base and J gave up 5 bases, with 5 bases separating them. Germline values: CDR1 SGHTA, CDR2 FQGTGA. The CDR3 sequence is 13 residues long.

The specimen was PBMCs. This TCR came from a woman under 30 in good health and CMV-seropositive. The chain couples TRBV7-3 to TRBJ2-2, with D hard to call. The CDR3 DNA follows: TGTGCCAGCAGCTTAATCCCTACCGGGGAGCTGTTTTTT. Its protein is CASSLIPTGELFF.